The 14 T cell receptor beta chains below all came from one sample that was sequenced in a study of response to subunit inactivated influenza vaccine. MiXCR, applied by TCRdb to the RT-PCR reads, yields one record per CDR3 protein. The sample yields 550,000 to 800,000 distinct CDR3 sequences, around 14% seen once. This sample comprised PBMCs from blood, obtained roughly 12 days after vaccination. Receptors originate from a man between 45 and 60 years old who received an inactivated influenza vaccine.

The chain links TRBV19 to TRBJ1-5; 8 bases line up with TRBD1. This CDR3 has 16 amino acids. V lost 4 bases, J lost 4 bases, and 9 bases stayed unmatched. In germline, CDR1 is LNHDA, CDR2 SQIVND (reference sequence). For the CDR3, the DNA is TGTGCCAGTAGTAGACCGGACAGGGAATGGAATCAGCCCCAGCATTTT. This translates into CASSRPDREWNQPQHF.

In this sample, this clonotype turned up many times. This chain links TRBV15 with TRBJ2-3, with 10 bases matching TRBD2. The germline gives CDR1 LNHNV, CDR2 YYDKDF (reference sequence). V lost 0 bases to trimming and J lost 0 bases; unmatched junction nucleotides: 3. There are 17 residues in the CDR3. The CDR3, as DNA: TGTGCCACCAGCAGAGATTTACTAGCGGGGAGCACAGATACGCAGTATTTT. It codes for CATSRDLLAGSTDTQYF.

This clonotype occurred a few times. The chain is built from TRBV12-3 or TRBV12-4 and TRBJ2-4; D might be TRBD1 or TRBD2, each matching 6 bases. V lost 5 bases and J lost 4, with 12 bases in between. The CDR3 sequence is 14 residues long. The CDR3 nucleotides are TGTGCCAGCAGTGCGGGACACCAGAAAAACATTCAGTACTTC. Translated, it gives CASSAGHQKNIQYF.

This clonotype occurred a few times. The chain couples TRBV5-1 to TRBJ2-5; a weak D match, TRBD2 (5 bases). The CDR3 length is 14 residues. V lost 4 bases and J 1 base, leaving 11 bases between the germline ends. CDR1 SGHRS and CDR2 YFSETQ come from the germline V gene. CDR3 protein: CASSQREFQETQYF. For the CDR3, the DNA is TGCGCCAGCAGCCAGAGGGAGTTCCAAGAGACCCAGTACTTC.

This clonotype was seen more than once but under ten times. The chain carries TRBV15 and TRBJ2-7, with no clear D. The CDR3 loop spans 15 amino acids. Trimming took 0 bases from V and 4 from J, leaving 13 bases between them. The germline V gene has CDR1 LNHNV and CDR2 YYDKDF (reference sequence). The CDR3 protein is CATSRDGVGLYEQYF. For the CDR3, the DNA is TGTGCCACCAGCAGAGATGGGGTTGGGCTTTACGAGCAGTACTTC. Complete variable domain (other parts from reference TRBV15 and TRBJ2-7): DAMVIQNPRYQVTQFGKPVTLSCSQTLNHNVMYWYQQKSSQAPKLLFHYYDKDFNNEADTPDNFQSRRPNTSFCFLDIRSPGLGDTAMYLCATSRDGVGLYEQYFGPGTRLTVT.

This chain joins TRBV3-1 and TRBJ2-5; 10 nucleotides match TRBD2. After removal of 1 base from V and 2 bases from J, the junction contained 4 bases not matched to a gene. The CDR3 is made up of 16 amino acids. From germline, CDR1 is LGHDT and CDR2 YNNKEL (reference sequence). CDR3 sequence (DNA): TGTGCCAGCAGCCAAGTTCCTAGCGGGGGACAAGAGACCCAGTACTTC. Its translation: CASSQVPSGGQETQYF.

This clonotype was seen more than once but under ten times. The chain recombines TRBV24-1 with TRBJ1-3, with a tentative D call TRBD1 (5 bases). This CDR3 spans 17 amino acids. The ends were cut back, 4 bases at V and 0 bases at J, with 15 bases in the middle. CDR1 KGHDR and CDR2 SFDVKD come from the germline V gene. CDR3 sequence: CATSELTRDGSGNTIYF. Written as DNA, the CDR3 is TGTGCCACCAGTGAACTGACCCGGGACGGCTCTGGAAACACCATATATTTT.

The CDR3 nucleotides are TGCGCCAGCAGCCGGGTCGACCAGGGAGCCTACGAGCAGTACTTC. This translates into CASSRVDQGAYEQYF. The chain links TRBV4-1 to TRBJ2-7; D might be TRBD1 or TRBD2, each matching 5 bases. V lost 4 bases and J lost 2, with 15 bases in between. Per germline, CDR1 MGHRA and CDR2 YSYEKL. This CDR3 spans 15 amino acids.

In its sample, this clonotype was seen a few times. The chain combines TRBV28 with TRBJ2-7, with 7 positions matching TRBD1. The germline V gene encodes CDR1 MDHEN and CDR2 SYDVKM. There are 15 residues in the CDR3. V was clipped by 6 bases and J by 6 bases; unmatched bases: 14. CDR3 DNA sequence: TGTGCCAGCAGCCCAGCGACAGGGCAAGTGAGCGAGCAGTACTTC. Translating it yields CASSPATGQVSEQYF. Using reference TRBV28 and TRBJ2-7 for the parts outside the CDR3, the full variable domain is DVKVTQSSRYLVKRTGEKVFLECVQDMDHENMFWYRQDPGLGLRLIYFSYDVKMKEKGDIPEGYSVSREKKERFSLILESASTNQTSMYLCASSPATGQVSEQYFGPGTRLTVT.

This clonotype was picked up many times. V usage is TRBV14 and J usage is TRBJ2-7; D perhaps matches TRBD1 (5 bases). With 1 base removed from V and 8 bases from J, the gap between germline ends came to 12 bases. Germline V gives CDR1 SGHDN, CDR2 FVKESK. This CDR3 spans 13 amino acids. The CDR3, as DNA: TGTGCCAGCAGCCAAGTCATTCAGGGAAAGCAGTACTTC. Amino acid sequence: CASSQVIQGKQYF.

V usage is TRBV5-5 and J usage is TRBJ2-1; tentative D call: TRBD2 (5 bases). V shed 4 bases and J shed 3 bases, with 8 bases lying between them. The CDR3 contains 13 residues. CDR1 and CDR2 (germline): SGHKS, YYEKEE (reference sequence). For the CDR3, the DNA is TGTGCCAGCAGCCACACTAGCTACAATGAGCAGTTCTTC. Translating it yields CASSHTSYNEQFF.

CDR3: CASRTTASYEQYF. The CDR3 nucleotides read TGTGCCAGCAGAACGACAGCCTCCTACGAGCAGTACTTC. The chain uses TRBV12-3 or TRBV12-4 and TRBJ2-7; D perhaps matches TRBD1 (5 bases). With 6 bases removed from V and 0 bases from J, the gap between germline ends came to 9 bases. This CDR3 has 13 residues.

CDR3 in amino acids: CASSDGWRGPNTGELFF. In DNA form, the CDR3 reads TGTGCCAGCAGTGACGGGTGGCGGGGGCCGAACACCGGGGAGCTGTTTTTT. This sequence joins TRBV6-2 or TRBV6-3 and TRBJ2-2; tentative D call: TRBD2 (7 bases). The CDR3 has 17 amino acids. CDR1 MNHEY and CDR2 SVGEGT come from the germline V gene. Trimming took off 5 bases at V and 0 bases at J, with 16 bases between the two ends.

This clonotype was seen a handful of times. The J gene is TRBJ2-4, the V gene TRBV2; no firm D call. Per germline, CDR1 SNHLY and CDR2 FYNNEI. V dropped 4 bases and J dropped 10 bases, with 11 bases sitting between them. CDR3 length: 12 residues. CDR3 nucleotide sequence: TGTGCCAGCAGTGCGGAGACAACGATTCAGTACTTC. This codes for CASSAETTIQYF.